The 28 T cell receptor beta chains presented below share a single source sample, sequenced in a study of shared clonotypes between healthy human individuals. Measured with immunoSEQ multiplex PCR; TCRdb has only the in-frame clones, and not every one. Of 520,000 or so clones listed, about four fifths are singletons. The sequenced sample was PBMCs. The receptors were gathered from a woman aged 40 to 49 in good health. Some clones in this sample may be carry-over from other donors' samples.

This rearrangement joins TRBV14 to TRBJ2-5; 11 bases are shared with TRBD1. The J segment lost 5 bases and the V segment lost 4 bases, leaving 6 bases of the junction unmatched. Germline lookup yields CDR1 SGHDN and CDR2 FVKESK. The CDR3 covers 15 residues. The CDR3 bases are TGTGCCAGCAGCCCCTGGACAGGGGGCATGGAGACCCAGTACTTC. Translated: CASSPWTGGMETQYF.

The chain links TRBV5-1 to TRBJ1-1, with unresolved D. The CDR3 length is 14 residues. The V end lost 1 base, the J end lost 4 bases, and 11 bases lay between the germline ends. Looked up from germline, CDR1 is SGHRS and CDR2 is YFSETQ. The CDR3 DNA is TGCGCCAGCAGCTTGTCCGGAGGGAGCACTGAAGCTTTCTTT. As protein: CASSLSGGSTEAFF. The full variable domain, its missing parts supplied by reference TRBV5-1 and TRBJ1-1, is KAGVTQTPRYLIKTRGQQVTLSCSPISGHRSVSWYQQTPGQGLQFLFEYFSETQRNKGNFPGRFSGRQFSNSRSEMNVSTLELGDSALYLCASSLSGGSTEAFFGQGTRLTVV.

The J gene is TRBJ2-7, the V gene TRBV7-9; 9 bases map to TRBD2. This CDR3 has 15 residues. From germline, CDR1 is SEHNR and CDR2 FQNEAQ (reference sequence). J lost 5 bases, V lost 1 base, and 6 bases had no gene match. CDR3 loop: CASSLELAGVNEQYF. CDR3 DNA sequence: TGTGCCAGCAGCTTAGAATTAGCGGGAGTTAACGAGCAGTACTTC.

This clone was seen a single time. V and J are TRBV4-1 and TRBJ2-6; TRBD2 matches 14 bases. The CDR3 loop spans 19 amino acids. Germline trimming cut 3 bases from V and 1 base from J; bases unmatched to any gene: 5. The germline V gene has CDR1 MGHRA and CDR2 YSYEKL. The CDR3 region is CASSHLGLAGESGANVLTF. CDR3 nucleotides: TGCGCCAGCAGCCACCTGGGACTAGCGGGAGAGTCTGGGGCCAACGTCCTGACTTTC.

This chain links TRBV7-2 with TRBJ2-7; 9 bases map to TRBD2. With 7 bases clipped from V and 2 bases from J, the junction kept 6 bases outside the gene matches. Germline V gives CDR1 SGHTA, CDR2 FQGNSA. This CDR3 region has 14 residues. The CDR3 DNA follows: TGTGCCAGCACCTCTAGCGGGGCCGCCTACGAGCAGTACTTC. Translating gives CASTSSGAAYEQYF.

In regard to this clone: A much bigger clone sits one base away, suggesting this may be a read error. The rearrangement uses TRBV15 and TRBJ1-5; D is uncertain. V lost 2 bases and J 3 bases, leaving 2 bases between the germline ends. CDR3 size: 12 residues. The germline V gene has CDR1 LNHNV and CDR2 YYDKDF (reference sequence). For the CDR3, the DNA is TGTGCCACCAGCAGATACAATCAGCCCCAGCATTTT. This translates into CATSRYNQPQHF.

Only a few counts were recorded for this clone. Other DNA sequences in the same sample also yield this CDR3. The CDR3 DNA is TGTGCCAGTAGTACGACAGTGAACACTGAAGCTTTCTTT. Its translation is CASSTTVNTEAFF. The V and J genes are TRBV19 and TRBJ1-1, with D possibly matching TRBD1 (5 bases). V lost 4 bases, J lost 0 bases, and 6 bases lay in between. This CDR3 region has 13 residues. Germline loops: CDR1 LNHDA, CDR2 SQIVND (reference sequence). Supplemented by reference TRBV19 and TRBJ1-1, the full variable domain reads DGGITQSPKYLFRKEGQNVTLSCEQNLNHDAMYWYRQDPGQGLRLIYYSQIVNDFQKGDIAEGYSVSREKKESFPLTVTSAQKNPTAFYLCASSTTVNTEAFFGQGTRLTVV.

The rearrangement links TRBV7-9 to TRBJ2-3; TRBD1 is a possible D gene (6 bases). V was shortened by 0 bases and J by 3 bases, with 10 bases between the two germline ends. Germline V gene sequence: CDR1 SEHNR, CDR2 FQNEAQ (reference sequence). This CDR3 is 15 amino acids long. CDR3 nucleotides: TGTGCCAGCAGCTTAGCCCGTAGGGGGACAGATACGCAGTATTTT. Protein product: CASSLARRGTDTQYF.

This chain joins TRBV19 and TRBJ1-5, with 8 bases matching TRBD1. Looked up from germline, CDR1 is LNHDA and CDR2 is SQIVND (reference sequence). With V trimmed by 8 bases and J by 5 bases, 11 bases remained unmatched. This CDR3 is built from 15 residues. CDR3 region: CASGSMAGGHQPQHF. The DNA for the CDR3 is TGTGCCAGTGGAAGTATGGCAGGGGGCCATCAGCCCCAGCATTTT.

The rearrangement joins TRBV10-2 to TRBJ2-1, with 13 bases fitting TRBD2. The CDR3 spans 15 residues. The germline CDR1 and CDR2 sequences are WSHSY and SAAADI. V lost 6 bases to trimming and J lost 8 bases; unmatched junction nucleotides: 7. The CDR3 DNA reads TGCGCCAGCAGGGTGACTAGCGGGGGGAGGGATGAGCAGTTCTTC. Its translation: CASRVTSGGRDEQFF.

This clone was counted between two and nine times. J is TRBJ2-2 and V is TRBV11-2, with 8 bases that match TRBD1. This CDR3 has 15 residues. Germline V gene data show CDR1 as SGHAT and CDR2 as FQNNGV. The ends lost 5 bases at V and 0 bases at J; junction bases unmatched: 2. DNA of the CDR3: TGTGCCAGCAGCCAGGACAGGGCGAACACCGGGGAGCTGTTTTTT. This codes for CASSQDRANTGELFF.

This chain joins TRBV5-1 and TRBJ1-6; D is uncertain. The length of the CDR3 is 15 residues. In germline, CDR1 is SGHRS, CDR2 YFSETQ. V lost 0 bases, J lost 7 bases, and 11 bases lay in between. The CDR3 protein is CASSLDWVGNSPLHF. The CDR3 region has the DNA TGCGCCAGCAGCTTGGATTGGGTAGGGAATTCACCCCTCCACTTT.

The gene calls are TRBV6-1 and TRBJ1-5; D ambiguous. This CDR3 comprises 15 residues. V lost 1 base and J 2 bases, leaving 9 bases between the germline ends. Germline V lookup: CDR1 MNHNS, CDR2 SASEGT. CDR3 region: CASSEGGPRNQPQHF. The CDR3 DNA sequence: TGTGCCAGCAGTGAAGGAGGACCTCGCAATCAGCCCCAGCATTTT.

This chain links TRBV6-5 with TRBJ2-7; unclear D gene. This CDR3 contains 12 residues. Looked up from germline, CDR1 is MNHEY and CDR2 is SVGAGI. The V end was cut by 5 bases, the J end by 1 base, with 6 bases between. In DNA, the CDR3 is TGTGCCAGCAGTCCCACTTCCTACGAGCAGTACTTC. Encoded protein: CASSPTSYEQYF.

The chain links TRBV6-5 to TRBJ1-2, with a possible D match to TRBD1 (5 bases). CDR3 length: 14 amino acids. With 6 bases removed from V and 0 bases from J, the gap between germline ends came to 11 bases. Germline values: CDR1 MNHEY, CDR2 SVGAGI. This chain's CDR3 is CASREPGSNYGYTF. CDR3 DNA: TGTGCCAGCAGAGAACCAGGGTCTAACTATGGCTACACCTTC.

The chain has TRBV11-3 and TRBJ2-1, with D perhaps matching TRBD1 (5 bases). Germline V gene sequence: CDR1 SGHNT, CDR2 YENEEA. This CDR3 spans 15 amino acids. Trimming removed 6 bases from V and 4 bases from J, with 16 bases in between. The CDR3 sequence is CASSYSGRQYNEQFF. CDR3 in DNA: TGTGCCAGCAGTTATTCTGGTAGACAGTACAATGAGCAGTTCTTC.

The chain is built from TRBV5-6 and TRBJ2-3; D is possibly TRBD1 (7 bases). The CDR3 is 18 residues long. CDR1 is SGHDT, CDR2 YYEEEE, per germline. V lost 4 bases to trimming and J lost 2 bases, with 23 bases between them. The CDR3, as DNA: TGTGCCAGCAGCCACCTTCATTCCGACAGGGACTTCACAGATACGCAGTATTTT. Translated, it gives CASSHLHSDRDFTDTQYF.

The chain joins TRBV6-1 to TRBJ2-2; D gene ambiguous. The CDR3 has 13 residues. In germline, CDR1 is MNHNS, CDR2 SASEGT. The ends were cut back, 4 bases at V and 7 bases at J, with 10 bases in the middle. CDR3 DNA sequence: TGTGCCAGCAGTGGGATCATGGACGGGGAGCTGTTTTTT. Translating it yields CASSGIMDGELFF.

The rearrangement uses TRBV29-1 and TRBJ2-2; possibly TRBD2 for D (6 bases). From germline, CDR1 is SQVTM and CDR2 ANQGSEA. This CDR3 spans 14 amino acids. The V gene lost 1 base and the J gene lost 1 base, with 7 bases spanning the gap. The CDR3 region has the DNA TGCAGCGTTGAAGCTAGCGAGAACACCGGGGAGCTGTTTTTT. This sequence encodes CSVEASENTGELFF.

V is TRBV27 and J is TRBJ1-1; D might be TRBD1 (6 bases). V was pared by 5 bases and J by 6 bases, with 16 bases between. CDR1 is MNHEY and CDR2 is SMNVEV in the germline V gene (reference sequence). There are 14 residues in the CDR3. The CDR3 sequence is CASSRAGVRAEAFF. The CDR3 nucleotides read TGTGCCAGCAGTAGGGCAGGGGTGAGGGCTGAAGCTTTCTTT.

This chain joins TRBV7-9 and TRBJ2-1; D is perhaps TRBD1 (6 bases). The CDR3 runs to 13 residues. Deletions cut 5 bases from V and 8 bases from J, with 13 bases between. The germline gives CDR1 SEHNR, CDR2 FQNEAQ (reference sequence). This chain's CDR3 is CASSRTGWDEQFF. CDR3 sequence (DNA): TGTGCCAGCAGCCGTACAGGGTGGGATGAGCAGTTCTTC.

This clone was detected once. The rearrangement joins TRBV6-4 to TRBJ2-1; D might be TRBD2 (5 bases). Deletions cut 8 bases from V and 10 bases from J, with 18 bases between. The CDR3 is made up of 13 amino acids. Germline V lookup: CDR1 MRHNA, CDR2 SNTAGT. The CDR3: CASAGEAVGEQFF. CDR3 sequence (DNA): TGTGCCAGCGCCGGCGAAGCGGTGGGGGAGCAGTTCTTC.

The chain combines TRBV2 with TRBJ1-1, with no clear D. The V end was cut by 0 bases, the J end by 6 bases, with 11 bases between. The CDR3 is made up of 14 amino acids. Germline V CDR1 and CDR2: SNHLY, FYNNEI. The CDR3 region has the DNA TGTGCCAGCAGTGAAGCCGCAAGCACATCTGAAGCTTTCTTT. This codes for CASSEAASTSEAFF.

The genes are TRBV28 and TRBJ2-5; tentative D call: TRBD1 (5 bases). There are 16 residues in the CDR3. Trimming removed 6 bases from V and 0 bases from J, with 17 bases in between. The germline V gene encodes CDR1 MDHEN and CDR2 SYDVKM. The CDR3, as DNA: TGTGCCAGCAGCCCATCTGGGGCCGCGTACCAAGAGACCCAGTACTTC. Its translation is CASSPSGAAYQETQYF. Full variable domain (rest looked up from reference TRBV28 and TRBJ2-5): DVKVTQSSRYLVKRTGEKVFLECVQDMDHENMFWYRQDPGLGLRLIYFSYDVKMKEKGDIPEGYSVSREKKERFSLILESASTNQTSMYLCASSPSGAAYQETQYFGPGTRLLVL.

This chain joins TRBV19 and TRBJ2-1; 10 nucleotides agree with TRBD2. Germline lookup yields CDR1 LNHDA and CDR2 SQIVND (reference sequence). Losses at the gene ends were 6 bases for V and 6 bases for J; bases not matched to a gene: 8. The CDR3 is 15 amino acids. The CDR3 loop is CASSLPGLALNEQFF. The CDR3 bases are TGTGCCAGTAGCCTCCCGGGACTAGCGCTCAATGAGCAGTTCTTC.

The table lists this clone with a count of one. CDR3 protein: CAIMDSYYEQYF. For the CDR3, the DNA is TGTGCCATCATGGATTCCTACTACGAGCAGTACTTC. The chain recombines TRBV2 with TRBJ2-7; no definite D call. CDR3 length: 12 amino acids. The germline CDR1 and CDR2 sequences are SNHLY and FYNNEI. The ends were cut back, 10 bases at V and 3 bases at J, with 13 bases in the middle.

This clone appeared many times. The chain joins TRBV28 to TRBJ2-7, with D possibly TRBD2 on 6 matching bases. With 4 bases removed from V and 4 bases from J, the gap between germline ends came to 20 bases. CDR3 size: 16 residues. CDR1 is MDHEN and CDR2 is SYDVKM in the germline V gene. In nucleotides, the CDR3 is TGTGCCAGCAGTTCCAGATCGCGCGGGACGGGTTACGAGCAGTACTTC. It encodes CASSSRSRGTGYEQYF.

This CDR3 reads CASSVAGPTNEQFF. As DNA, the CDR3 is TGTGCCAGCAGCGTGGCGGGACCCACGAATGAGCAGTTCTTC. This chain joins TRBV5-6 and TRBJ2-1; TRBD2 might be the D (6 bases). In germline, CDR1 is SGHDT, CDR2 YYEEEE. The CDR3 loop spans 14 amino acids. V was trimmed by 4 bases and J by 7 bases, leaving 15 bases between them.